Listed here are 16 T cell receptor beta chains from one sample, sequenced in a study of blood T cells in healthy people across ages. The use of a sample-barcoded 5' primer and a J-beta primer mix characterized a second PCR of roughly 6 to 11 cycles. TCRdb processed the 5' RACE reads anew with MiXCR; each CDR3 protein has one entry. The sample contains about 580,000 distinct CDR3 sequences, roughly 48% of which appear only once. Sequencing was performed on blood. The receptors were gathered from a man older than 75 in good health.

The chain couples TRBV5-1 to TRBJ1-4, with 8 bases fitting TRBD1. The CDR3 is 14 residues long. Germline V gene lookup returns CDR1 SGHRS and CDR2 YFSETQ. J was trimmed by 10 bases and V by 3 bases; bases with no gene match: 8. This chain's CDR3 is CASSSRTGMGKLFF. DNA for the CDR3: TGCGCCAGCAGCTCAAGGACAGGGATGGGAAAACTGTTTTTT. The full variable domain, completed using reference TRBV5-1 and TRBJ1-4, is KAGVTQTPRYLIKTRGQQVTLSCSPISGHRSVSWYQQTPGQGLQFLFEYFSETQRNKGNFPGRFSGRQFSNSRSEMNVSTLELGDSALYLCASSSRTGMGKLFFGSGTQLSVL.

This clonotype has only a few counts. The CDR3: CASSRTGGAGNQPQHF. The CDR3 DNA follows: TGTGCCAGCAGTCGGACAGGGGGCGCCGGCAATCAGCCCCAGCATTTT. V usage is TRBV27 and J usage is TRBJ1-5, with 11 bases matching TRBD1. With 5 bases clipped from V and 2 bases from J, the junction kept 5 bases outside the gene matches. The V gene's germline CDR1 is MNHEY and CDR2 SMNVEV (reference sequence). This CDR3 is built from 16 residues.

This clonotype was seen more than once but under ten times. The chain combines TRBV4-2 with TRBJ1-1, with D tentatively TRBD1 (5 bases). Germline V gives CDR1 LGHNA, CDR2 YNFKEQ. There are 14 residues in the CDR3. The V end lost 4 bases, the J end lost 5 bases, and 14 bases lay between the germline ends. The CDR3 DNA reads TGTGCCAGCAGCCCACGCCAGGGAGGTACTGAAGCTTTCTTT. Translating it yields CASSPRQGGTEAFF.

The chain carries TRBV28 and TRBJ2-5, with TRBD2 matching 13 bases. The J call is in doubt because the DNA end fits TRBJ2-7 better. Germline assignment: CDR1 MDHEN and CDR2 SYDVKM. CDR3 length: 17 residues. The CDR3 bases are TGTGCCAGCAGTTTCCTCGGGACTAGCGGGGAACGCTACGAGCAGTACTTC. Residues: CASSFLGTSGERYEQYF.

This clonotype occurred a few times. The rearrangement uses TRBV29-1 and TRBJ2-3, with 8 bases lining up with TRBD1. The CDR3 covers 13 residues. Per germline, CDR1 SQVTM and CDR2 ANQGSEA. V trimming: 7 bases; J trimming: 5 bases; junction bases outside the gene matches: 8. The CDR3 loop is CSDLTGVGDTQYF. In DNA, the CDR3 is TGCAGCGACTTGACAGGGGTAGGAGATACGCAGTATTTT.

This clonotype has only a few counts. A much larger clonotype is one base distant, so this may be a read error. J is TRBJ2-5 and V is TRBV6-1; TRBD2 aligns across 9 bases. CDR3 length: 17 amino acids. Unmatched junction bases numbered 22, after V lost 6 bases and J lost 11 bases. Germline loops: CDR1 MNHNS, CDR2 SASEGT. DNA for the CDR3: TGTGCCAGCAGATCCACTCCCGGGACTAGCCGAAACAATGAGCAGTACTTC. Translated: CASRSTPGTSRNNEQYF.

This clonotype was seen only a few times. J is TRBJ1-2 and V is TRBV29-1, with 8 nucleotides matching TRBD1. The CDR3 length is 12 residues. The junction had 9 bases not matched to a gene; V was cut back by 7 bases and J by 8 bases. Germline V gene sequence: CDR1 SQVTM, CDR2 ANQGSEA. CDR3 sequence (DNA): TGCAGCGGCGCCGGGACAGGATACGGCTACACCTTC. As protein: CSGAGTGYGYTF.

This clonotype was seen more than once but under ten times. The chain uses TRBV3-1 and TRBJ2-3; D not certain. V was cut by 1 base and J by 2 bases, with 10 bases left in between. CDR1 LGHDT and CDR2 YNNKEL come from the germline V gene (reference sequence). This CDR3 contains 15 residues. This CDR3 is CASSQAPGSTDTQYF. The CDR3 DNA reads TGTGCCAGCAGCCAAGCCCCTGGCTCCACAGATACGCAGTATTTT.

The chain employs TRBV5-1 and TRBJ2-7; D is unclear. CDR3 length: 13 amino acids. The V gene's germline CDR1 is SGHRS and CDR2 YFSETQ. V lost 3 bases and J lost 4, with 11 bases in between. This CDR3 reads CASSSSTEYEQYF. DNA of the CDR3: TGCGCCAGCAGCTCATCTACTGAATACGAGCAGTACTTC.

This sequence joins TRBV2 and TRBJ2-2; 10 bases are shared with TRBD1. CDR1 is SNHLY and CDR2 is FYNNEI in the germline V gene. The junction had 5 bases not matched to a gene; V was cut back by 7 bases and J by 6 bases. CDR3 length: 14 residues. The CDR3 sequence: CASTGTGEAGELFF. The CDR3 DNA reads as TGTGCCAGCACGGGGACAGGGGAGGCCGGGGAGCTGTTTTTT.

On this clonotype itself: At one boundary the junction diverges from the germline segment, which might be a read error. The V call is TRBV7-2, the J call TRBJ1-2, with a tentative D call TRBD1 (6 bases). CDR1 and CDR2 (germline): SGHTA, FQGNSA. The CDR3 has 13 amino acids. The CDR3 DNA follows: TGTGCCGGCAGCTTTGACAGGACCTATGGCTACACCTTC. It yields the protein CAGSFDRTYGYTF.

Here the CDR3 DNA reads TGCAGCGCCAAGGGACTAGCGGGGAGCTCCTACAATGAGCAGTTCTTC. It is translated as CSAKGLAGSSYNEQFF. The rearrangement links TRBV29-1 to TRBJ2-1, with 13 bases that match TRBD2. CDR1 and CDR2 from the germline V gene are SQVTM and ANQGSEA. After removal of 7 bases from V and 0 bases from J, the junction contained 6 bases not matched to a gene. The CDR3 is 16 residues long.

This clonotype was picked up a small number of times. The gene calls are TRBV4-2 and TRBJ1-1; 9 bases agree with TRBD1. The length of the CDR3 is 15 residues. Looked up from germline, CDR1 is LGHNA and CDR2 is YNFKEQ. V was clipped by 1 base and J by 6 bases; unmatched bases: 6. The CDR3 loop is CASSQGTGEVAEAFF. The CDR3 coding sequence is TGTGCCAGCAGCCAAGGGACAGGGGAGGTGGCTGAAGCTTTCTTT.

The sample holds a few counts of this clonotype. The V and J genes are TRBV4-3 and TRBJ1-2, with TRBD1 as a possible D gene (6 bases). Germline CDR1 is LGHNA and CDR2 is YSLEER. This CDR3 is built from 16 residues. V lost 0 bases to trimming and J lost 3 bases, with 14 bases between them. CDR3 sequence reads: CASSQDWNRVYYGYTF. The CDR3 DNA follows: TGCGCCAGCAGCCAAGATTGGAACAGGGTGTACTATGGCTACACCTTC.

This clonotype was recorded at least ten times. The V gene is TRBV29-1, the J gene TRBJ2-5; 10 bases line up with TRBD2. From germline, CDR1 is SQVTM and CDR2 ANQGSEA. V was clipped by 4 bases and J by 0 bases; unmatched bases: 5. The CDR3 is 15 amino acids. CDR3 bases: TGCAGCGTTGTATTGCTAGCGGGGGACCAAGAGACCCAGTACTTC. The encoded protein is CSVVLLAGDQETQYF.

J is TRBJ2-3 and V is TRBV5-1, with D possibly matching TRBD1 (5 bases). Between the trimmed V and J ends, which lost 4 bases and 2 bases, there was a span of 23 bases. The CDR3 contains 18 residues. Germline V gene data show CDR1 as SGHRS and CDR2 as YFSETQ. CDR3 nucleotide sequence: TGCGCCAGCAGCGCACCTCCAGGGATGGCGCAATACACAGATACGCAGTATTTT. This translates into CASSAPPGMAQYTDTQYF. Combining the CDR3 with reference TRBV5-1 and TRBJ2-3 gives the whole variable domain KAGVTQTPRYLIKTRGQQVTLSCSPISGHRSVSWYQQTPGQGLQFLFEYFSETQRNKGNFPGRFSGRQFSNSRSEMNVSTLELGDSALYLCASSAPPGMAQYTDTQYFGPGTRLTVL.